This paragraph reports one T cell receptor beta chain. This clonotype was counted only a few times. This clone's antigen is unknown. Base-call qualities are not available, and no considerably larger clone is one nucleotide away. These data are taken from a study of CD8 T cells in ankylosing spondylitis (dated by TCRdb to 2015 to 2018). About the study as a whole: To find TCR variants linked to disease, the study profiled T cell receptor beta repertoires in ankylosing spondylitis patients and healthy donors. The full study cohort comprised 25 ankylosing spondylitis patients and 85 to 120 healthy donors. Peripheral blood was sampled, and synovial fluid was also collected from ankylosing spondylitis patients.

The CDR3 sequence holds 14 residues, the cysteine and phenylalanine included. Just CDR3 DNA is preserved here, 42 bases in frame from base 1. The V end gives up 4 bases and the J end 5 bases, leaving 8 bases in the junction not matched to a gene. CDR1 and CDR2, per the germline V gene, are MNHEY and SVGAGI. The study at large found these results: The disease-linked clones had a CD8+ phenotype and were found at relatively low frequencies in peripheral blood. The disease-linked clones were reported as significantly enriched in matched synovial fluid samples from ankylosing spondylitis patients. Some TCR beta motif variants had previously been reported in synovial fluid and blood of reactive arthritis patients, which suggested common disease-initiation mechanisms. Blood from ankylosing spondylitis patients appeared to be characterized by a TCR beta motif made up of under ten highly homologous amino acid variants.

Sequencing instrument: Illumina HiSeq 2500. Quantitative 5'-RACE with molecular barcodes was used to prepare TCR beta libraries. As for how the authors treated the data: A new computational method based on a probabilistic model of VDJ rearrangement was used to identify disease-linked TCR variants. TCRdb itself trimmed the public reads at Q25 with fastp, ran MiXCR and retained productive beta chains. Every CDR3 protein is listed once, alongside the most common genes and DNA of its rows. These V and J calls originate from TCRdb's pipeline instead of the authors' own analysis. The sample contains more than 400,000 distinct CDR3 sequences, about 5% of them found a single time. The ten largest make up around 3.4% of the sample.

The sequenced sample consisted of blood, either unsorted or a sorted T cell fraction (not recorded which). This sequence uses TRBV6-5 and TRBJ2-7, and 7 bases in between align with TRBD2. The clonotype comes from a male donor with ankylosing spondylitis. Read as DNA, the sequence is TGTGCCAGCAGTTCCGGTGGGGGGGGAGACGAGCAGTACTTC. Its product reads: CASSSGGGGDEQYF.